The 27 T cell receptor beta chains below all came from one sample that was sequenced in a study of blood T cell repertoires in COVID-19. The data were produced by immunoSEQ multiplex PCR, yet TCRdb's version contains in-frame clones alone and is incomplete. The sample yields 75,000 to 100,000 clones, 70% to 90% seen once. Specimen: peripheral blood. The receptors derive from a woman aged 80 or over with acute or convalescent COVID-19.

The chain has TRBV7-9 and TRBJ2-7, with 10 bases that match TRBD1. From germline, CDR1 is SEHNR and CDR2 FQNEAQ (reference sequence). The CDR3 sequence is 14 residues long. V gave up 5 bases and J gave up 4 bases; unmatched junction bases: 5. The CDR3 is CASSPTGGSYEQYF. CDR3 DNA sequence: TGTGCCAGCAGCCCGACAGGGGGCTCGTACGAGCAGTACTTC.

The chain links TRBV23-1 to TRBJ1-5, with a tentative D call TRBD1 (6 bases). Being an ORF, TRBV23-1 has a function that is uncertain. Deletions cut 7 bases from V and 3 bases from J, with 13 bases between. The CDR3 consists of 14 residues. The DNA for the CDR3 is TGCGCCAGCACCCAGGGGATGGACAATCAGCCCCAGCATTTT. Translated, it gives CASTQGMDNQPQHF.

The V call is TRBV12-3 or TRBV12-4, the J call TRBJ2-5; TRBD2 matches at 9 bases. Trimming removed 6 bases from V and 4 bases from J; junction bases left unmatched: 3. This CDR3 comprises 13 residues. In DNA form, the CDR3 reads TGTGCCAGCAGACTAGCGGGCGGAGAGACCCAGTACTTC. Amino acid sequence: CASRLAGGETQYF.

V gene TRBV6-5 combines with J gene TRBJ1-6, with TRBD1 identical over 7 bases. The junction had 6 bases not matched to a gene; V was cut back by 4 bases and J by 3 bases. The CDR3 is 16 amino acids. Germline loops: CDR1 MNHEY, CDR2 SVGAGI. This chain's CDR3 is CASSLGQTLYNSPLHF. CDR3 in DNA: TGTGCCAGCAGTTTGGGACAGACGCTCTATAATTCACCCCTCCACTTT.

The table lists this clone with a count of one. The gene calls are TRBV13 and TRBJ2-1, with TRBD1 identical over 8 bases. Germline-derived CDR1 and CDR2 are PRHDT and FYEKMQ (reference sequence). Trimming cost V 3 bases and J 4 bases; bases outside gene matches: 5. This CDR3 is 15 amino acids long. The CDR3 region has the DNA TGTGCCAGCAGCTTGAGCAGGGGGCGTTACAATGAGCAGTTCTTC. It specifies CASSLSRGRYNEQFF.

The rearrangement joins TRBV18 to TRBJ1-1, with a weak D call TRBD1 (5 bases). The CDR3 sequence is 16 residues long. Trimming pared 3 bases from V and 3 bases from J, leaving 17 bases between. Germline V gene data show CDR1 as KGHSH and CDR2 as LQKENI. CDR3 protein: CASSPLLGAGDTEAFF. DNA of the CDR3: TGTGCCAGCTCACCCCTATTAGGGGCTGGGGACACTGAAGCTTTCTTT. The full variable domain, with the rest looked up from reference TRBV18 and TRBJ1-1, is NAGVMQNPRHLVRRRGQEARLRCSPMKGHSHVYWYRQLPEEGLKFMVYLQKENIIDESGMPKERFSAEFPKEGPSILRIQQVVRGDSAAYFCASSPLLGAGDTEAFFGQGTRLTVV.

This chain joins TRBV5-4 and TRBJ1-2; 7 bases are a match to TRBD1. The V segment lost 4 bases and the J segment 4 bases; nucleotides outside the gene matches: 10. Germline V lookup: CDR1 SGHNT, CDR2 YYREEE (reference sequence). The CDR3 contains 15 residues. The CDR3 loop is CASSPQQGLGYGYTF. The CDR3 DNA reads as TGTGCCAGCAGCCCCCAACAGGGGCTGGGCTATGGCTACACCTTC.

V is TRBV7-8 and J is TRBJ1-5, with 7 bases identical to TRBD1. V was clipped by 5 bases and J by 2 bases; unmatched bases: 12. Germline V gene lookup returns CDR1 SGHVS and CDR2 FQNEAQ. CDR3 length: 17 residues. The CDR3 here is CASSLIQGLEGNQPQHF. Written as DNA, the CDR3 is TGTGCCAGCAGCCTGATACAGGGGCTTGAGGGCAATCAGCCCCAGCATTTT.

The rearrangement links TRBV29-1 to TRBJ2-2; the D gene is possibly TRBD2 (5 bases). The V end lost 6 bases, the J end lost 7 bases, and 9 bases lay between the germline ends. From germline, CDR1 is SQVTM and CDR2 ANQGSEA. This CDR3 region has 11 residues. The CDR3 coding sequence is TGCAGCGTGAGGGCACTCGGGGAGCTGTTTTTT. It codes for CSVRALGELFF.

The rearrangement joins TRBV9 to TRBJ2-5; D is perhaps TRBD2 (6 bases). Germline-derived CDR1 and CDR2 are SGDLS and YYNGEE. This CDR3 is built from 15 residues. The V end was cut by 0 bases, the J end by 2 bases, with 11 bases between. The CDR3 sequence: CASSVARGGQETQYF. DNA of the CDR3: TGTGCCAGCAGCGTAGCTCGGGGAGGACAAGAGACCCAGTACTTC.

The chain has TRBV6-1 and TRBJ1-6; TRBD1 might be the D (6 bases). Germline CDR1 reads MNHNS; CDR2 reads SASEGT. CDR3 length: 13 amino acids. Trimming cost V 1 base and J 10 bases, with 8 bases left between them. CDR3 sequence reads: CASSEGQVSPLHF. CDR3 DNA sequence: TGTGCCAGCAGTGAAGGACAGGTCTCACCCCTCCACTTT.

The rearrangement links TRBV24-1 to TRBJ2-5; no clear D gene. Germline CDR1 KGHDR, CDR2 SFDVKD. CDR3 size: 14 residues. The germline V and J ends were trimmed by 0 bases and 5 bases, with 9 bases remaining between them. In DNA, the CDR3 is TGTGCCACCAGTGATTTGGGTTCCAGGGAGACCCAGTACTTC. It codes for CATSDLGSRETQYF.

Written as DNA, the CDR3 is TGTGCCAGCAGCTTATGGAGCTCCTACAATGAGCAGTTCTTC. Protein: CASSLWSSYNEQFF. The rearrangement uses TRBV7-9 and TRBJ2-1; no clear D gene. From germline, CDR1 is SEHNR and CDR2 FQNEAQ (reference sequence). This CDR3 region has 14 residues. The V end was cut by 2 bases, the J end by 0 bases, with 5 bases between.

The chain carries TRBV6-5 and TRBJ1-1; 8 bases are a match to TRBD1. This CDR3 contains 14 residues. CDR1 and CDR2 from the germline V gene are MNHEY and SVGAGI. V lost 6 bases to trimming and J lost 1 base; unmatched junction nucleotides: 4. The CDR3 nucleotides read TGTGCCAGCAGAACAGGGGGAGGGAACACTGAAGCTTTCTTT. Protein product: CASRTGGGNTEAFF.

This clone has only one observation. Here the CDR3 reads CASSYSCTGVGTDTQYF. CDR3 DNA: TGTGCCAGCAGTTACTCTTGTACGGGGGTCGGCACAGATACGCAGTATTTT. The V gene is TRBV6-8, the J gene TRBJ2-3; the D gene is possibly TRBD2 (6 bases). This CDR3 region has 17 residues. CDR1 MNHGY and CDR2 SAAAGT come from the germline V gene. Trimming left V 0 bases short and J 1 base short, with 14 bases between.

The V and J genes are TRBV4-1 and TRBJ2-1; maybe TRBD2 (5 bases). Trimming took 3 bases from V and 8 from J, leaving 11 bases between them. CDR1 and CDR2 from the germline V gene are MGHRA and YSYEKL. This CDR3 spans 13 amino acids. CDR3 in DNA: TGCGCCAGCAGCCACCTACTGGACTATGAGCAGTTCTTC. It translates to CASSHLLDYEQFF.

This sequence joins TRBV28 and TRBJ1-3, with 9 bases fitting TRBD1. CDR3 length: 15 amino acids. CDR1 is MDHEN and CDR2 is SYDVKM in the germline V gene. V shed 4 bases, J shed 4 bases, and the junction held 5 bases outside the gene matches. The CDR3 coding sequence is TGTGCCAGCAGTTACAGGGGGCTGGGAGGAAACACCATATATTTT. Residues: CASSYRGLGGNTIYF.

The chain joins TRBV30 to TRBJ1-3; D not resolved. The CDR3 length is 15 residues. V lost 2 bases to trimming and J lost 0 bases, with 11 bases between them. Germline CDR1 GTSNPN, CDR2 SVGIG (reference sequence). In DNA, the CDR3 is TGTGCCTGGAGTTTGTCTCCTTCCTCTGGAAACACCATATATTTT. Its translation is CAWSLSPSSGNTIYF. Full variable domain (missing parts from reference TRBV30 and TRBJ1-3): SQTIHQWPATLVQPVGSPLSLECTVEGTSNPNLYWYRQAAGRGLQLLFYSVGIGQISSEVPQNLSASRPQDRQFILSSKKLLLSDSGFYLCAWSLSPSSGNTIYFGEGSWLTVV.

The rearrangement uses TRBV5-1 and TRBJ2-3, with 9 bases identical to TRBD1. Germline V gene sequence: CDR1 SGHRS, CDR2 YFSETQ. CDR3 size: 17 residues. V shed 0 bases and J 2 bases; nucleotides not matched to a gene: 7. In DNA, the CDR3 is TGCGCCAGCAGCTTGGGGCGCGGACAGGGGAACACAGATACGCAGTATTTT. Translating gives CASSLGRGQGNTDTQYF.

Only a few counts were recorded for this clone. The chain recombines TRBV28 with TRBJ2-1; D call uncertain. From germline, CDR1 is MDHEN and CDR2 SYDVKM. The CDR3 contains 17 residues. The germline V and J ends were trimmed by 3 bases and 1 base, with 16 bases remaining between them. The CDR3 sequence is CASSLGSSSGSYNEQFF. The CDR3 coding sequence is TGTGCCAGCAGTTTGGGCTCTTCCAGTGGGTCCTACAATGAGCAGTTCTTC.

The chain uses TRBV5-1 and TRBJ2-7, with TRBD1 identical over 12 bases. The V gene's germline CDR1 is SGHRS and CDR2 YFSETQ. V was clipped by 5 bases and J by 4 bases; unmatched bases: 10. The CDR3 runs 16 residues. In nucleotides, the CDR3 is TGCGCCAGCAGTTCGGTCGGGACAGGGGGCAATTACGAGCAGTACTTC. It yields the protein CASSSVGTGGNYEQYF.

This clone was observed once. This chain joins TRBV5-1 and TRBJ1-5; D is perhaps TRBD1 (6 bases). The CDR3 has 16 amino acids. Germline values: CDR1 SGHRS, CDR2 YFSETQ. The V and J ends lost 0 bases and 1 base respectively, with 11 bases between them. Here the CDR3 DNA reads TGCGCCAGCAGCTTGGAAGGGGGAGGGAGCAATCAGCCCCAGCATTTT. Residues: CASSLEGGGSNQPQHF. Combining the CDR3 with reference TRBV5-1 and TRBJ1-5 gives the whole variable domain KAGVTQTPRYLIKTRGQQVTLSCSPISGHRSVSWYQQTPGQGLQFLFEYFSETQRNKGNFPGRFSGRQFSNSRSEMNVSTLELGDSALYLCASSLEGGGSNQPQHFGDGTRLSIL.

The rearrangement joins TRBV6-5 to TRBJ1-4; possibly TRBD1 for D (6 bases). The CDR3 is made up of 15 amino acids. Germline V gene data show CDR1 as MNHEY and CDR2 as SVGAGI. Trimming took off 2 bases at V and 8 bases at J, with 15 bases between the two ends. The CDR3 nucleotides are TGTGCCAGCAGTTACGGGGACAAACTATGGGAAAAACTGTTTTTT. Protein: CASSYGDKLWEKLFF.

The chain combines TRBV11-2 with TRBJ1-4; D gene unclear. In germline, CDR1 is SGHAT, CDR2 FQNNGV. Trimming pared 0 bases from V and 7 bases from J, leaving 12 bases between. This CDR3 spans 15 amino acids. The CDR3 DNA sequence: TGTGCCAGCAGCTTAGATGGCCGTTCAGGTGAAAAACTGTTTTTT. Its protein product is CASSLDGRSGEKLFF. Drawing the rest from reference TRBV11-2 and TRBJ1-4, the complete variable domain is EAGVAQSPRYKIIEKRQSVAFWCNPISGHATLYWYQQILGQGPKLLIQFQNNGVVDDSQLPKDRFSAERLKGVDSTLKIQPAKLEDSAVYLCASSLDGRSGEKLFFGSGTQLSVL.

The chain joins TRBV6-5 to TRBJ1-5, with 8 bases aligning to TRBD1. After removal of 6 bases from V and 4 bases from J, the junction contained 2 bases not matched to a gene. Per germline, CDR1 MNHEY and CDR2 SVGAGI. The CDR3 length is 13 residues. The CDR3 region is CASRYRGNQPQHF. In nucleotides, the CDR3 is TGTGCCAGCAGATACAGGGGGAATCAGCCCCAGCATTTT.

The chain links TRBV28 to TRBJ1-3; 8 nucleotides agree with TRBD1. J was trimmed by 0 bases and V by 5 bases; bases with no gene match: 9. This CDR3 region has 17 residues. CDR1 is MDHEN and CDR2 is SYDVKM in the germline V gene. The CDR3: CASSRPGQGLSGNTIYF. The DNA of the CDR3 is TGTGCCAGCAGTCGGCCCGGACAGGGACTCTCTGGAAACACCATATATTTT. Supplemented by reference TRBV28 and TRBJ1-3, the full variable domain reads DVKVTQSSRYLVKRTGEKVFLECVQDMDHENMFWYRQDPGLGLRLIYFSYDVKMKEKGDIPEGYSVSREKKERFSLILESASTNQTSMYLCASSRPGQGLSGNTIYFGEGSWLTVV.

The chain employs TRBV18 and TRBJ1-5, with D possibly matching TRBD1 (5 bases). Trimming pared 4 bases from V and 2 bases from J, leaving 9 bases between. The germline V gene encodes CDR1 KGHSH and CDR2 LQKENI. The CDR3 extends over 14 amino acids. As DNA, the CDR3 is TGTGCCAGCTCACGCGGGGGGGGCAATCAGCCCCAGCATTTT. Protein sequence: CASSRGGGNQPQHF.